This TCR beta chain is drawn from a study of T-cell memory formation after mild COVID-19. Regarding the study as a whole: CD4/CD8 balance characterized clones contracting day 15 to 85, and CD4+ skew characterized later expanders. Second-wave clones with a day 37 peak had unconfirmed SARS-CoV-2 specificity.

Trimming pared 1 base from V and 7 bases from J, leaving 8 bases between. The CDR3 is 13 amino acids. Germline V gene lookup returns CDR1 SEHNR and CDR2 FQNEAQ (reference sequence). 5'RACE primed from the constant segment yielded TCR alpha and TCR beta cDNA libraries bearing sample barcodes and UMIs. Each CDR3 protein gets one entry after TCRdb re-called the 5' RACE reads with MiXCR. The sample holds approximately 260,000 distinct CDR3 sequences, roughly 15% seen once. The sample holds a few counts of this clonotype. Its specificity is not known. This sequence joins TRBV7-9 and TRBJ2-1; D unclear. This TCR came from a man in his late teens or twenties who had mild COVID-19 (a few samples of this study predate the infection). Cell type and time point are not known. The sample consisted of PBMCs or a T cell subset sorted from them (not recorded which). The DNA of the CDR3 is TGTGCCAGCAGCTTAGGGTCCAATAATGAGCAGTTCTTC. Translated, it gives CASSLGSNNEQFF.